Sequencing of this T cell receptor (beta chain) was carried out in a study of blood T cell repertoires in COVID-19. There are 15 residues in the CDR3. Between the trimmed V and J ends, which lost 4 bases and 6 bases, there was a span of 15 bases. CDR1 is SGHVS and CDR2 is FNYEAQ in the germline V gene. The assay was immunoSEQ multiplex PCR, and TCRdb's table has in-frame clones only and misses some. The sample lists around 150,000 clones, roughly 87% occurring once. The sequenced material came from peripheral blood. The sequence came from a woman aged 55-69 years with active or convalescent COVID-19. V and J are TRBV7-6 and TRBJ2-2, with D possibly matching TRBD2 (5 bases). The CDR3 nucleotides are TGTGCCAGCAGCTCCCCGGGCCAGGAGGCCGGGGAGCTGTTTTTT. The encoded protein is CASSSPGQEAGELFF. Filled out from reference TRBV7-6 and TRBJ2-2, the complete variable domain reads GAGVSQSPRYKVTKRGQDVALRCDPISGHVSLYWYRQALGQGPEFLTYFNYEAQQDKSGLPNDRFSAERPEGSISTLTIQRTEQRDSAMYRCASSSPGQEAGELFFGEGSRLTVL.